This passage covers 17 T cell receptor beta chains from one sample sequenced in a study of technical replicates of blood from several donors. Only in-frame clones appear in the TCRdb table, and some are missing; sequencing was by immunoSEQ multiplex PCR. The table shows roughly 59,000 clones, with 75% to 90% occurring only once. Material: PBMCs. These receptors were taken from a human donor in good health. Some clones in this sample may be carry-over from other donors' samples.

The chain carries TRBV6-1 and TRBJ2-7; 7 nucleotides agree with TRBD1. Unmatched junction bases numbered 12, after V lost 1 base and J lost 6 bases. The CDR3 sequence is 16 residues long. Germline CDR1 MNHNS, CDR2 SASEGT. The CDR3 reads CASSEGGLGQLVEQYF. CDR3 coding DNA: TGTGCCAGCAGTGAAGGGGGTTTGGGACAGTTGGTCGAGCAGTACTTC.

This chain joins TRBV6-1 and TRBJ1-2; 9 bases line up with TRBD1. The CDR3 spans 13 residues. The junction had 3 bases not matched to a gene; V was cut back by 2 bases and J by 8 bases. Germline V gene sequence: CDR1 MNHNS, CDR2 SASEGT. The CDR3: CASSEYRGQGYTF. In DNA form, the CDR3 reads TGTGCCAGCAGTGAATACAGGGGGCAAGGCTACACCTTC.

The chain is built from TRBV9 and TRBJ2-5, with D perhaps matching TRBD2 (5 bases). The V gene lost 0 bases and the J gene lost 2 bases, with 8 bases spanning the gap. The CDR3 loop spans 14 amino acids. Per germline, CDR1 SGDLS and CDR2 YYNGEE. CDR3 in amino acids: CASSVAGKQETQYF. The CDR3 bases are TGTGCCAGCAGCGTAGCCGGGAAACAAGAGACCCAGTACTTC.

This rearrangement joins TRBV1 to TRBJ2-1; the table calls TRBD2, which could not be checked here. TRBV1 is classified as a pseudogene. The CDR3 has 17 residues. This CDR3 is CTSSQDKPGSSYNEQFF. For the CDR3, the DNA is TGCACCAGCAGCCAAGATAAACCCGGGAGCTCCTACAATGAGCAGTTCTTC.

The chain joins TRBV10-1 to TRBJ1-5, with 9 bases that match TRBD1. Per the germline V gene, CDR1 is WNHNN and CDR2 is SYGVQD (reference sequence). With V trimmed by 10 bases and J by 3 bases, 7 bases remained unmatched. This CDR3 has 14 residues. The CDR3 coding sequence is TGCGCCAACCTCCGGGACAGGGACAATCAGCCCCAGCATTTT. This encodes CANLRDRDNQPQHF.

As for this clone: A read error is likely, as this CDR3 ends without the conserved phenylalanine or tryptophan. It is unclear where the CDR3 begins or ends on the DNA, so no DNA is shown, and the CDR3 is as TCRdb lists it. The genes are TRBV5-1 and TRBJ2-7; the table calls TRBD1, which could not be checked here. In germline, CDR1 is SGHRS, CDR2 YFSETQ. The CDR3 extends over 14 residues, inclusive of both ends. The CDR3 here is CASSLGVVRDRLYL.

This chain links TRBV5-4 with TRBJ1-1; 7 bases map to TRBD1. Germline V gives CDR1 SGHNT, CDR2 YYREEE (reference sequence). CDR3 size: 13 residues. After removal of 4 bases from V and 5 bases from J, the junction contained 5 bases not matched to a gene. As DNA, the CDR3 is TGTGCCAGCAGCCACTCAGGGGGTACTGAAGCTTTCTTT. This gives the protein CASSHSGGTEAFF.

The chain links TRBV9 to TRBJ2-5; 8 nucleotides agree with TRBD2. Germline V gene lookup returns CDR1 SGDLS and CDR2 YYNGEE. After removal of 4 bases from V and 5 bases from J, the junction contained 13 bases not matched to a gene. The CDR3 contains 16 residues. In DNA form, the CDR3 reads TGTGCCAGCAGCCGACGGGGGGGCGAAGTGTGGGAGACCCAGTACTTC. Its translation: CASSRRGGEVWETQYF.

The genes are TRBV19 and TRBJ2-5; 8 positions match TRBD1. Unmatched junction bases numbered 6, after V lost 1 base and J lost 2 bases. The germline gives CDR1 LNHDA, CDR2 SQIVND (reference sequence). The length of the CDR3 is 16 residues. This CDR3 reads CASSIGGQGLQETQYF. CDR3 DNA sequence: TGTGCCAGTAGTATAGGTGGACAGGGCCTGCAAGAGACCCAGTACTTC.

V gene TRBV7-8 combines with J gene TRBJ2-1, with TRBD2 matching over 11 bases. The CDR3 has 17 amino acids. Unmatched junction bases numbered 5, after V lost 2 bases and J lost 2 bases. Germline V gene data show CDR1 as SGHVS and CDR2 as FQNEAQ. In DNA, the CDR3 is TGTGCCAGCAGCTTATCGTTTAGCGGGGGGGCCTACAATGAGCAGTTCTTC. It translates to CASSLSFSGGAYNEQFF.

The V gene is TRBV14, the J gene TRBJ2-5, with D possibly being TRBD2 (6 bases). Trimming took off 4 bases at V and 4 bases at J, with 13 bases between the two ends. Germline V lookup: CDR1 SGHDN, CDR2 FVKESK. The CDR3 totals 14 residues. CDR3 nucleotides: TGTGCCAGCAGCCGGTCGCAGGAGGGAGAGACCCAGTACTTC. Protein: CASSRSQEGETQYF.

In this sample, this clone turned up once. The chain links TRBV19 to TRBJ1-3; TRBD1 might be the D (6 bases). CDR1 LNHDA and CDR2 SQIVND come from the germline V gene (reference sequence). V was cut by 5 bases and J by 0 bases, with 14 bases left in between. The CDR3 length is 16 residues. The CDR3 sequence is CASSEGHRSSGNTIYF. In nucleotides, the CDR3 is TGTGCCAGTAGTGAGGGACACCGGAGCTCTGGAAACACCATATATTTT.

This clone turned up a few times. The chain is built from TRBV9 and TRBJ1-1, with 8 bases matching TRBD1. The CDR3 runs 15 residues. Germline-derived CDR1 and CDR2 are SGDLS and YYNGEE. The J segment lost 0 bases and the V segment lost 1 base, leaving 2 bases of the junction unmatched. CDR3 coding DNA: TGTGCCAGCAGCGTACAGACAGGGGTGAACACTGAAGCTTTCTTT. This gives the protein CASSVQTGVNTEAFF.

The chain carries TRBV7-8 and TRBJ2-5, with TRBD2 matching over 12 bases. V shed 3 bases and J 3 bases; nucleotides not matched to a gene: 5. Germline V gene data show CDR1 as SGHVS and CDR2 as FQNEAQ. The CDR3 is 16 residues long. The CDR3 coding sequence is TGTGCCAGCAGCTTCCTAGCGGGGGGGGATAAAGAGACCCAGTACTTC. Protein: CASSFLAGGDKETQYF.

The gene calls are TRBV11-3 and TRBJ1-1; D uncertain. Germline CDR1 SGHNT, CDR2 YENEEA. Trimming shortened V by 5 bases and J by 6 bases, and 13 bases separated the two germline ends. This CDR3 is 13 amino acids long. CDR3 bases: TGTGCCAGCAGCAGCTCCGCATTCGCTGAAGCTTTCTTT. Translated, it gives CASSSSAFAEAFF.

In its sample, this clone was seen once. The rearrangement joins TRBV6-1 to TRBJ1-4, with TRBD1 matching over 11 bases. The V segment lost 4 bases and the J segment 1 base; nucleotides outside the gene matches: 5. Germline CDR1 is MNHNS and CDR2 is SASEGT. This CDR3 has 17 residues. The CDR3 nucleotides read TGTGCCAGCAGTGGGACAGGGGGCGATGGAACTAATGAAAAACTGTTTTTT. Amino acid sequence: CASSGTGGDGTNEKLFF.

The CDR3, as DNA: TGTGCCAGCTCACACGACAGGGACTACGAGCAGTACTTC. Protein sequence: CASSHDRDYEQYF. V is TRBV18 and J is TRBJ2-7; TRBD1 agrees at 7 bases. CDR3 size: 13 residues. Trimming took 4 bases from V and 3 from J; bases not matched to a gene: 3. CDR1 and CDR2 (germline): KGHSH, LQKENI.